This is a list of T cell receptor beta chains from one sample in a study of blood T cells in healthy people across ages. TCRdb recomputed calls from the 5' RACE reads with MiXCR, one row per CDR3 protein. This repertoire shows hundreds of thousands of distinct CDR3 sequences, 40% to 50% found once; its top ten account for approximately 19%. The sequenced material came from blood. The receptors derive from a man in his sixties in good health. Both conserved end residues are part of each CDR3. The D gene is left open where the match is weak. Not all rows give a size; the values are once, few, many and, for expanded clones, a class.

clone_size: few
d_call: .
v_call: TRBV28
j_call: TRBJ2-5
cdr3_aa: CAALGVETQYF
cdr3_nt: TGTGCCGCATTAGGTGTGGAGACCCAGTACTTC

clone_size: few
d_call: .
v_call: TRBV6-1
j_call: TRBJ2-3
cdr3_aa: CASQIAVMGTDTQYF
cdr3_nt: TGTGCCAGTCAAATAGCGGTCATGGGCACAGATACGCAGTATTTT

clone_size: few
d_call: TRBD1
v_call: TRBV4-3
j_call: TRBJ1-1
cdr3_aa: CASSQMTGMGTEAFF
cdr3_nt: TGCGCCAGCAGCCAAATGACAGGGATGGGAACTGAAGCTTTCTTT

clone_size: .
d_call: .
v_call: TRBV20-1
j_call: TRBJ1-6
cdr3_aa: CSVSVGGAYNSPLHF
cdr3_nt: TGCAGTGTTAGTGTGGGGGGTGCCTATAATTCACCCCTCCACTTT

clone_size: few
d_call: TRBD1
v_call: TRBV20-1
j_call: TRBJ2-7
cdr3_aa: CSTMGQGVWEQYF
cdr3_nt: TGCAGCACCATGGGACAGGGGGTGTGGGAGCAGTACTTC

clone_size: .
d_call: TRBD1
v_call: TRBV7-6
j_call: TRBJ1-1
cdr3_aa: CASSPRDRPNTEAFF
cdr3_nt: TGTGCCAGCAGCCCCCGGGACAGGCCGAACACTGAAGCTTTCTTT

clone_size: few
d_call: .
v_call: TRBV11-3
j_call: TRBJ1-5
cdr3_aa: CASSSGRGPQHF
cdr3_nt: TGTGCCAGCAGCTCTGGAAGGGGGCCCCAGCATTTT

clone_size: .
d_call: .
v_call: TRBV7-2
j_call: TRBJ2-7
cdr3_aa: CASSLVQRPAYEQYF
cdr3_nt: TGTGCCAGCAGCTTAGTCCAGCGCCCGGCCTACGAGCAGTACTTC

clone_size: .
d_call: .
v_call: TRBV5-1
j_call: TRBJ2-2
cdr3_aa: CASSLELVSNTGELFF
cdr3_nt: TGCGCCAGCAGCTTGGAACTAGTTTCGAACACCGGGGAGCTGTTTTTT

clone_size: .
d_call: .
v_call: TRBV18
j_call: TRBJ2-3
cdr3_aa: CASSPGQTKADTQYF
cdr3_nt: TGTGCCAGCTCACCCGGACAAACAAAAGCAGATACGCAGTATTTT